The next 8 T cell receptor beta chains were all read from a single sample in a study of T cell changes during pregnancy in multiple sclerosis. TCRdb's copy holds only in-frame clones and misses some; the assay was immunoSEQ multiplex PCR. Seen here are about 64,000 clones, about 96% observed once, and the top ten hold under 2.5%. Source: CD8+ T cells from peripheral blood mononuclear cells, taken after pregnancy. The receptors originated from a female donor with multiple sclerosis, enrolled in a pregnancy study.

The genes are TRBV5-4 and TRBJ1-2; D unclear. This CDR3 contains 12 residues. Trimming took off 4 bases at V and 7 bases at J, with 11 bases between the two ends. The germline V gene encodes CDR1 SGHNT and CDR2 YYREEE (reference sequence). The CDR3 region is CASSADRGGYTF. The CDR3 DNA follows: TGTGCCAGCAGCGCTGACCGGGGTGGCTACACCTTC. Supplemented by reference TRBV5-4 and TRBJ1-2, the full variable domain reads ETGVTQSPTHLIKTRGQQVTLRCSSQSGHNTVSWYQQALGQGPQFIFQYYREEENGRGNFPPRFSGLQFPNYSSELNVNALELDDSALYLCASSADRGGYTFGSGTRLTVV.

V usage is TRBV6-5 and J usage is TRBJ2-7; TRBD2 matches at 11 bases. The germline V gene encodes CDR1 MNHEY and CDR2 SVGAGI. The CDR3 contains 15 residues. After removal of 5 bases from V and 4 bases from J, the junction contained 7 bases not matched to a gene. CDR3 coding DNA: TGTGCCAGCAGTCCTTCGACTAGCGGGATATACGAGCAGTACTTC. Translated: CASSPSTSGIYEQYF.

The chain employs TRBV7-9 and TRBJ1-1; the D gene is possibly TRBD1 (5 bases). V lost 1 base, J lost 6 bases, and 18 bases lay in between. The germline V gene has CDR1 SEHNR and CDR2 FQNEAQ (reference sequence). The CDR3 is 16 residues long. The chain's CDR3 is CASSLGVNWGLAEAFF. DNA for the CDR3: TGTGCCAGCAGCTTAGGGGTTAATTGGGGCTTGGCTGAAGCTTTCTTT.

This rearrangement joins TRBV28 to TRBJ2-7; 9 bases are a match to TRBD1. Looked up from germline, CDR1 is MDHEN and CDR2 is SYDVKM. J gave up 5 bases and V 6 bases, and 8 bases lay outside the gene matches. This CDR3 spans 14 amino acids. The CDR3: CASSTGTGFHEQYF. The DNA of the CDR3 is TGTGCCAGCAGCACCGGGACAGGGTTCCACGAGCAGTACTTC.

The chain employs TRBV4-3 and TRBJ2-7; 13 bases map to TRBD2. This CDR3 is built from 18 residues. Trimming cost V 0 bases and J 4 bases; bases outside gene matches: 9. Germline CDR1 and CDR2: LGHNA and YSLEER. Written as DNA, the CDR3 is TGCGCCAGCAGCCAAGAATCGCCTGGACTAGCGGGAGCTTACGAGCAGTACTTC. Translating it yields CASSQESPGLAGAYEQYF.

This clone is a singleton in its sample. The CDR3 protein is CASSIRLGSYEQYF. The CDR3 DNA follows: TGTGCCAGTAGTATACGACTAGGATCCTACGAGCAGTACTTC. The chain uses TRBV19 and TRBJ2-7, with a possible D match to TRBD2 (6 bases). Trimming pared 2 bases from V and 1 base from J, leaving 9 bases between. The germline gives CDR1 LNHDA, CDR2 SQIVND (reference sequence). The CDR3 is 14 amino acids. Full variable domain (outside the CDR3, taken from reference TRBV19 and TRBJ2-7): DGGITQSPKYLFRKEGQNVTLSCEQNLNHDAMYWYRQDPGQGLRLIYYSQIVNDFQKGDIAEGYSVSREKKESFPLTVTSAQKNPTAFYLCASSIRLGSYEQYFGPGTRLTVT.

The CDR3 nucleotides read TGCAGCGTTGAGGCAGGGGGCGGTGAGCAGTACTTC. As protein: CSVEAGGGEQYF. The chain joins TRBV29-1 to TRBJ2-7; TRBD1 agrees at 8 bases. There are 12 residues in the CDR3. In germline, CDR1 is SQVTM, CDR2 ANQGSEA. V was pared by 3 bases and J by 7 bases, with 5 bases of the junction left unmatched.

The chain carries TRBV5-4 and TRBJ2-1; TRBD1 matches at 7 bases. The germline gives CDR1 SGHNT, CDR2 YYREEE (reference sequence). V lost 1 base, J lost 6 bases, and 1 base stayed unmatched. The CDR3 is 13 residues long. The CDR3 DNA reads TGTGCCAGCAGCTTGACAGGGGTCAATGAGCAGTTCTTC. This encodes CASSLTGVNEQFF.